This T cell receptor (beta chain) came from a study of blood T cell repertoires in COVID-19. Profiled with immunoSEQ multiplex PCR; TCRdb holds only in-frame clones, not every one. The profile shows 65,000 to 70,000 clones, over 75% of them singletons. There are 14 residues in the CDR3. V gave up 7 bases and J gave up 4 bases; unmatched junction bases: 7. The germline gives CDR1 LNHDA, CDR2 SQIVND (reference sequence). The receptor's source is a man older than 75 with acute or convalescent COVID-19. Sequenced material: peripheral blood. V and J are TRBV19 and TRBJ1-1; 9 nucleotides line up with TRBD1. The CDR3 spells CASTLGTGSTEAFF. In DNA form, the CDR3 reads TGTGCCAGTACCCTAGGGACAGGGAGCACTGAAGCTTTCTTT.